Listed below are T cell receptor beta chains from one sample, sequenced in a study of T-cell memory formation after mild COVID-19. In TCRdb, the 5' RACE reads were re-called with MiXCR into one record per CDR3 protein. Of roughly 560,000 distinct CDR3 sequences in the sample, around 20% were seen once. The sequenced sample consisted of PBMCs or a T cell subset sorted from them (not recorded which). The receptor set was obtained from an adult woman who had mild COVID-19 (a few samples of this study predate the infection). Cell type and time point are not known. Each CDR3 is given with its conserved first and last residue. Each record gives: CDR3 protein, D gene, V gene. D genes are given only for firm matches.

CDR3aa: CASSVAPGSDYGYTF
d_gene: NA
v_gene: TRBV9

CDR3aa: CASSYRGLVASNEQFF
d_gene: NA
v_gene: TRBV7-9

CDR3aa: CASSPQTIQETQYF
d_gene: NA
v_gene: TRBV4-2

CDR3aa: CASSTRTSGGVDEQFF
d_gene: TRBD2
v_gene: TRBV19

CDR3aa: CASSQPGVGYTF
d_gene: NA
v_gene: TRBV4-1

CDR3aa: CSARATGYVDYEQYF
d_gene: TRBD1
v_gene: TRBV20-1

CDR3aa: CASSHGLAGVRDEQFF
d_gene: TRBD2
v_gene: TRBV7-3

CDR3aa: CASSLLWGVVDEQFF
d_gene: NA
v_gene: TRBV27

CDR3aa: CASSQDVQVYEKLFF
d_gene: NA
v_gene: TRBV4-1

CDR3aa: CASSPQTGAYGYTF
d_gene: TRBD1
v_gene: TRBV5-1

CDR3aa: CASSLGSSFYNEQFF
d_gene: NA
v_gene: TRBV5-1

CDR3aa: CASSVGQYQETQYF
d_gene: TRBD1
v_gene: TRBV5-5

CDR3aa: CATSTLPGLAMNTGELFF
d_gene: TRBD2
v_gene: TRBV24-1

CDR3aa: CASSKALATGELFF
d_gene: NA
v_gene: TRBV12-3/TRBV12-4

CDR3aa: CASSHPNVNTEAFF
d_gene: NA
v_gene: TRBV4-1

CDR3aa: CASSQLFAGEVLYNEQFF
d_gene: TRBD2
v_gene: TRBV4-3

CDR3aa: CASSYSISAGTPYEQYF
d_gene: NA
v_gene: TRBV6-5

CDR3aa: CASSYSGAVEQYF
d_gene: NA
v_gene: TRBV6-2/TRBV6-3

CDR3aa: CASSVERGFGEQFF
d_gene: TRBD2
v_gene: TRBV7-8

CDR3aa: CASSPRMASEQFF
d_gene: NA
v_gene: TRBV13

CDR3aa: CASSSNRVGGEQYF
d_gene: NA
v_gene: TRBV7-3

CDR3aa: CASSIIGGLPESDNEQFF
d_gene: NA
v_gene: TRBV19

CDR3aa: CSASGRAVNEQFF
d_gene: TRBD2
v_gene: TRBV20-1

CDR3aa: CASSLQTGPDTQYF
d_gene: NA
v_gene: TRBV5-5

CDR3aa: CASSAPRLALYTDTQYF
d_gene: TRBD2
v_gene: TRBV10-2

CDR3aa: CAISGKVVEEAFF
d_gene: NA
v_gene: TRBV10-3

CDR3aa: CASSPATLAGFPGGELFF
d_gene: TRBD2
v_gene: TRBV4-3

CDR3aa: CASSLLPGLAGTNEQFF
d_gene: TRBD2
v_gene: TRBV6-2/TRBV6-3

CDR3aa: CAWKYQGRNGYTF
d_gene: NA
v_gene: TRBV30

CDR3aa: CAIRSGSWSLTDTQYF
d_gene: TRBD2
v_gene: TRBV10-3

CDR3aa: CASSQVSQQNLYEQYF
d_gene: NA
v_gene: TRBV3-1

CDR3aa: CASSFRGYSNQPQHF
d_gene: NA
v_gene: TRBV12-3/TRBV12-4

CDR3aa: CASSFRPGEENTGELFF
d_gene: NA
v_gene: TRBV7-9

CDR3aa: CASSRGLIQGNEQFF
d_gene: NA
v_gene: TRBV11-3

CDR3aa: CASSFTGHLREQYF
d_gene: NA
v_gene: TRBV7-6

CDR3aa: CASSWGLSEYNEQFF
d_gene: NA
v_gene: TRBV5-1

CDR3aa: CASSPGTSAAANEQFF
d_gene: TRBD2
v_gene: TRBV18

CDR3aa: CSAQGWSQDEQYF
d_gene: NA
v_gene: TRBV20-1

CDR3aa: CASSLAASGSSTDTQYF
d_gene: TRBD2
v_gene: TRBV7-6

CDR3aa: CSARGVAVSYNEQFF
d_gene: NA
v_gene: TRBV20-1

CDR3aa: CASSATGTTDTQYF
d_gene: NA
v_gene: TRBV7-9

CDR3aa: CASSQQKTPGPLETQYF
d_gene: NA
v_gene: TRBV4-1

CDR3aa: CASSSAGNEQFF
d_gene: NA
v_gene: TRBV6-5

CDR3aa: CASSSLLRPVHGYTF
d_gene: NA
v_gene: TRBV27